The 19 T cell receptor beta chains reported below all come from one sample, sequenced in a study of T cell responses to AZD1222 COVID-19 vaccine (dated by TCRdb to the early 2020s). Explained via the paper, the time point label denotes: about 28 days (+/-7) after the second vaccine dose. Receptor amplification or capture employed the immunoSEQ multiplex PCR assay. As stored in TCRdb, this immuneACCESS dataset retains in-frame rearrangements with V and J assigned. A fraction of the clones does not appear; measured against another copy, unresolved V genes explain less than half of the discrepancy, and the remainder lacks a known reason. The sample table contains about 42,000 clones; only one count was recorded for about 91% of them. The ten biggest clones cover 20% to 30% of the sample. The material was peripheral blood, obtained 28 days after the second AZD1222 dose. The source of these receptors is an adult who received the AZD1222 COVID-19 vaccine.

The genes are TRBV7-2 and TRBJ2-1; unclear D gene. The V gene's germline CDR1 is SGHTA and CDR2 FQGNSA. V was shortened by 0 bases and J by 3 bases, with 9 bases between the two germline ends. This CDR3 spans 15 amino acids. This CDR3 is CASSLAVHSYNEQFF. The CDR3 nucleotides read TGTGCCAGCAGCTTAGCAGTGCACAGCTACAATGAGCAGTTCTTC.

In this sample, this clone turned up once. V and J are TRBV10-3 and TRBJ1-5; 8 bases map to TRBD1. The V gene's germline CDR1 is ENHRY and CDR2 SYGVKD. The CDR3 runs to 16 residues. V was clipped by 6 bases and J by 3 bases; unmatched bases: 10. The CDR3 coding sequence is TGTGCCATCAGCGACGGACAGGGCCCCTTCAATCAGCCCCAGCATTTT. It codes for CAISDGQGPFNQPQHF.

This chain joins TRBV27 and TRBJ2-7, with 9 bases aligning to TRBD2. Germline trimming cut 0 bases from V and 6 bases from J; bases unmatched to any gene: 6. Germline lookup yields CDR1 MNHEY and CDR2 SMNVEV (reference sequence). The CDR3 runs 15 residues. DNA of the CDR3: TGTGCCAGCAGTTTATCCGGCGGGAGGGCCGGCGAGCAGTACTTC. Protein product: CASSLSGGRAGEQYF.

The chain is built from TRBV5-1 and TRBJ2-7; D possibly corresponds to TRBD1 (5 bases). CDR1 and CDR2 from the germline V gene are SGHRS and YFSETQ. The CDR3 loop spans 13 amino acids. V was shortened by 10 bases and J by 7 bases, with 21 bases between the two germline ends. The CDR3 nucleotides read TGCGCCTCAGCGCCCCCAGGGTCCCAGGAGCAGTACTTC. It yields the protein CASAPPGSQEQYF.

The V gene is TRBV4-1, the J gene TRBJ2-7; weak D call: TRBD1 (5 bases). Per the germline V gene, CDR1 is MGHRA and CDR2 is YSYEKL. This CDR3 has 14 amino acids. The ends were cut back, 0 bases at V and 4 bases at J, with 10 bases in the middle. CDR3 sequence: CASSQDQGLYEQYF. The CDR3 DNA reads TGCGCCAGCAGCCAAGATCAGGGTTTATACGAGCAGTACTTC.

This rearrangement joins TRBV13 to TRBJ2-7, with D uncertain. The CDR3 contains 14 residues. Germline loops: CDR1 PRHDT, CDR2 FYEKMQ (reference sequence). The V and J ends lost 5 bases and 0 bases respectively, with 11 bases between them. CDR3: CASSMDPLSYEQYF. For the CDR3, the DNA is TGTGCCAGCAGCATGGACCCACTCTCCTACGAGCAGTACTTC.

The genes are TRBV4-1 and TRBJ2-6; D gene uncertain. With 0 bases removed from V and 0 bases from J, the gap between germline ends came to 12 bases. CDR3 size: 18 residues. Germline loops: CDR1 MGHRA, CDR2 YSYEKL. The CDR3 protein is CASSQEAVSDSGANVLTF. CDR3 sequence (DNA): TGCGCCAGCAGCCAAGAGGCGGTATCGGACTCTGGGGCCAACGTCCTGACTTTC.

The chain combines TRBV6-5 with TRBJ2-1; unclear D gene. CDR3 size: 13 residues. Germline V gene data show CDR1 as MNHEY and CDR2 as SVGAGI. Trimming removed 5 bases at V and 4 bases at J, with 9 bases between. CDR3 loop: CASSPEEYNEQFF. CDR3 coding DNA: TGTGCCAGCAGTCCCGAGGAATACAATGAGCAGTTCTTC.

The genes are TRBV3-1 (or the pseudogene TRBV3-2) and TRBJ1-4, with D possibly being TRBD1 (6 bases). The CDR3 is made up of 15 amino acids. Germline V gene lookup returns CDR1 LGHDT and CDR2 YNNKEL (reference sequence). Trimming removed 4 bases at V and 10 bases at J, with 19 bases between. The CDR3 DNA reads TGTGCCAGCAGCCTCTCGGAGGGGGTGATAAGAAAACTGTTTTTT. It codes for CASSLSEGVIRKLFF.

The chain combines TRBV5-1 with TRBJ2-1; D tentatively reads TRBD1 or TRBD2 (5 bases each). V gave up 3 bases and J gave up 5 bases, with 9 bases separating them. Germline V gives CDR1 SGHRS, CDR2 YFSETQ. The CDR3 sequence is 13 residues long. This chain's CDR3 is CASSWDRHNEQFF. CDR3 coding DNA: TGCGCCAGCAGCTGGGACCGCCACAATGAGCAGTTCTTC.

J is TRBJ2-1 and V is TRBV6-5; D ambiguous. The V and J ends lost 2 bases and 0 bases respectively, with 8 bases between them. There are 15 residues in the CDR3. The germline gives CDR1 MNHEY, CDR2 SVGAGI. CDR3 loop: CASSYGRSSYNEQFF. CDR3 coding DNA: TGTGCCAGCAGTTACGGAAGAAGCTCCTACAATGAGCAGTTCTTC.

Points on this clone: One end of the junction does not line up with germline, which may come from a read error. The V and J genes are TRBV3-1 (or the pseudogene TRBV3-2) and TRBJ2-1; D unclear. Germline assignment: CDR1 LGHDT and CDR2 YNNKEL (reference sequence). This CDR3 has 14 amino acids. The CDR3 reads CASSPSWSYSEQFF. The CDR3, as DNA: TGTGCCAGCAGCCCCTCGTGGTCCTACAGTGAGCAGTTCTTC.

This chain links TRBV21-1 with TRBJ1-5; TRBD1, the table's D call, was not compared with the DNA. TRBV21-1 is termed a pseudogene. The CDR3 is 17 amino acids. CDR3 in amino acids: CASSNPGRGFSNQPQHF. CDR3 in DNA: TGTGCCAGCAGCAACCCCGGCAGGGGGTTCAGCAATCAGCCCCAGCATTTT.

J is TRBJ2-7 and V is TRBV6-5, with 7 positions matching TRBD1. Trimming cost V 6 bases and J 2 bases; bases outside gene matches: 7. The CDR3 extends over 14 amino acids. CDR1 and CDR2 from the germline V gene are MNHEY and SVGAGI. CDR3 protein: CASRRTGGTYEQYF. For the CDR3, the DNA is TGTGCCAGCAGGAGGACAGGTGGTACCTACGAGCAGTACTTC.

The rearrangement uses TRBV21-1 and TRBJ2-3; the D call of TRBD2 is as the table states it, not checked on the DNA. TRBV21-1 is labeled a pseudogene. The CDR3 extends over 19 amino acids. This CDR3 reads CASSRGGWLAGVYTDTQYF. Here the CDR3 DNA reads TGTGCCAGCAGCCGTGGGGGCTGGCTAGCGGGAGTTTATACAGATACGCAGTATTTT.

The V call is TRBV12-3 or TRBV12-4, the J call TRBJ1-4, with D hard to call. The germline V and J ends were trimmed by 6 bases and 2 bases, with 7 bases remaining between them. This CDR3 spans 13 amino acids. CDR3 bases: TGTGCCAGCAGACCCGAGACTAATGAAAAACTGTTTTTT. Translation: CASRPETNEKLFF.

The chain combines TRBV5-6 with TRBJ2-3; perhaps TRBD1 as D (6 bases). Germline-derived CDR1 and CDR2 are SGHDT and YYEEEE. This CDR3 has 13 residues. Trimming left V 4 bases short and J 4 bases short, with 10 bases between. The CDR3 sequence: CASSQDRPDTQYF. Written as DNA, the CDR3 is TGTGCCAGCAGCCAGGACAGACCAGATACGCAGTATTTT.

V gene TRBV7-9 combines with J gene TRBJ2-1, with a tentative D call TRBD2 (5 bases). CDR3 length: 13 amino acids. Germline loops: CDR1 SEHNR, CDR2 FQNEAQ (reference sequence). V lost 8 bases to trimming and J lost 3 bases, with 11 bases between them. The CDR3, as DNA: TGTGCCAGCCAAGAGGGCAACTACAATGAGCAGTTCTTC. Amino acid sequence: CASQEGNYNEQFF.

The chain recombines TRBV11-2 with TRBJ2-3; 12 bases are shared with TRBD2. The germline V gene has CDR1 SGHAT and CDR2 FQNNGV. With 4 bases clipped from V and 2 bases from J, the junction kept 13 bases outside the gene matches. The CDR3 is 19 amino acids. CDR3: CASSSLASGGAFPTDTQYF. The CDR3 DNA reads TGTGCCAGCAGCTCTTTGGCTAGCGGGGGGGCCTTTCCCACAGATACGCAGTATTTT.